A selection of T cell receptor beta chains follows, all from one sample in a study of early T cells in non-severe SARS-CoV-2 infection. TCRdb re-analysed the 5' RACE reads in MiXCR, keeping a single row per CDR3 protein. The sample holds around 60,000 distinct CDR3 sequences, roughly 13% seen once. Input material: whole blood. The receptors were sampled from an adult who was a healthcare worker with PCR-confirmed SARS-CoV-2 infection or an uninfected control (not recorded which). Each CDR3 is given with its conserved first and last residue. A D gene is named only where the DNA matches it firmly. Clone size appears in some rows only: once, few, many, or a class for an expanded clone.

TRBJ2-4 | TRBD2 | many | TRBV7-9 | TGTGCCAGCAGCTTAGGGCTAGCGGGATTCATTCAGTACTTC | CASSLGLAGFIQYF
TRBJ2-1 | TRBD2 | few | TRBV24-1 | TGTGCCACCAGTGACCCTCGGACTAGCGGGGGGTCTGGAGGGAGAGAGCAGTTCTTC | CATSDPRTSGGSGGREQFF
TRBJ2-3 | - | few | TRBV11-2 | TGTGCCAGCAGCTTCCCAGATACGCAGTATTTT | CASSFPDTQYF
TRBJ1-2 | TRBD1 | many | TRBV6-2/TRBV6-3 | TGTGCCAGCAGGCCCATGGGACAGGGGATACATGGCTACACCTTC | CASRPMGQGIHGYTF
TRBJ2-1 | TRBD1 | - | TRBV5-6 | TGTGCCAGCAGCTGGCCGACAGGGGGCTACAATGAGCAGTTCTTC | CASSWPTGGYNEQFF
TRBJ1-1 | - | few | TRBV20-1 | TGCAGCGCGGGGAGGCAGCTGAACACTGAAGCTTTCTTT | CSAGRQLNTEAFF
TRBJ2-1 | - | many | TRBV6-2/TRBV6-3 | TGTGCCAGCAGTACAGGACTATTCCATGAGCAGTTCTTC | CASSTGLFHEQFF
TRBJ1-5 | - | few | TRBV20-1 | TGCAGTGCTAGAGATTGGGCGGGCCCTGGGCCCCAGCATTTT | CSARDWAGPGPQHF
TRBJ2-5 | - | many | TRBV20-1 | TGCAGTGCTAGAGATCCTCCAGAGACCCAGTACTTC | CSARDPPETQYF
TRBJ2-6 | - | many | TRBV9 | TGTGCCAGCAGCTCGTTTTCATACGACCCCTCTGGGGCCAACGTCCTGACTTTC | CASSSFSYDPSGANVLTF
TRBJ2-5 | - | few | TRBV6-2/TRBV6-3 | TGTGCCAGCAGTTACGTCCGAGGGGCCCTGAGGGAGACCCAGTACTTC | CASSYVRGALRETQYF
TRBJ2-3 | - | few | TRBV12-3/TRBV12-4 | TGTGCCAGCAGTTTCGGGGGAGTGGCAGATACGCAGTATTTT | CASSFGGVADTQYF
TRBJ2-1 | TRBD2 | - | TRBV7-6 | TGTGCCAGCAGCTCCCTTACTACTAGCGGTCAGAATGAGCAGTTCTTC | CASSSLTTSGQNEQFF
TRBJ2-1 | TRBD2 | - | TRBV7-8 | TGTGCCAGCAGCCCCGCCGCGGGAGTCGCTTACAATGAGCAGTTCTTC | CASSPAAGVAYNEQFF
TRBJ1-4 | - | - | TRBV12-2 | TGTGCAAGTCGCTTAGTCTCCGGACAGCCCTTCCAATGTGAAAAACTGTTTTTT | CASRLVSGQPFQCEKLFF
TRBJ2-7 | TRBD1 | - | TRBV7-8 | TGTGCCAGCAGCGCCAAGCAGGCAGGGGGACCTCAGGAGCAGTACTTC | CASSAKQAGGPQEQYF
TRBJ2-7 | TRBD1 | many | TRBV18 | TGTGCCAGCTCACCGTCGTCGACAGGGAGAGGGTACGAGCAGTACTTC | CASSPSSTGRGYEQYF
TRBJ1-1 | - | - | TRBV21-1 | TGTGCCAGCAGCAAAGCCCCGAAAAATCGGGGAGCTGAAGCTTTCTTT | CASSKAPKNRGAEAFF
TRBJ2-7 | - | many | TRBV4-1 | TGCGCCAGCAGCCAGGTACAGGGTGACCACGAGCAGTACTTC | CASSQVQGDHEQYF
TRBJ2-5 | - | few | TRBV4-3 | TGCGCCAGCAGCCAAGGGGTCGCGGGATATTGGGGGACCCAGTACTTC | CASSQGVAGYWGTQYF
TRBJ1-5 | TRBD1 | many | TRBV5-1 | TGCGCCAGCAGCTTGTTTCCGGGACAGCGGAGCAATCAGCCCCAGCATTTT | CASSLFPGQRSNQPQHF
TRBJ1-4 | - | - | TRBV7-6 | TGTGCCAGCAGCTTATCGAGGATCCAAAATGAAAAACTGTTTTTT | CASSLSRIQNEKLFF
TRBJ2-3 | - | many | TRBV21-1 | TGTGCCAGCAGCAAAGACAGAACAGATACGCAGTATTTT | CASSKDRTDTQYF
TRBJ1-1 | - | few | TRBV20-1 | TGCAGTGCTAGAGACCGAGCAGATATGAGCTACACTGAAGCTTTCTTT | CSARDRADMSYTEAFF
TRBJ2-1 | - | - | TRBV3-1 | TGTGCCAGCAGCCAAGTGCATGAGCAGTTCTTC | CASSQVHEQFF
TRBJ1-2 | - | - | TRBV12-3/TRBV12-4 | TGTGCCAGCAGTTTCGGCAGAGGTGGCTACACCTTC | CASSFGRGGYTF
TRBJ1-1 | - | many | TRBV7-6 | TGTGCCAGCAGCTTTGGGGGGAGGACTGAAGCTTTCTTT | CASSFGGRTEAFF
TRBJ2-3 | TRBD1 | - | TRBV29-1 | TGCAGCGTCTCGACAGGGGCCACAGATACGCAGTATTTT | CSVSTGATDTQYF
TRBJ2-3 | - | many | TRBV7-2 | TGTGCCAGCAGCCCTAGCTCTTCAGATACGCAGTATTTT | CASSPSSSDTQYF
TRBJ2-7 | - | many | TRBV7-2 | TGTGCCAGCAGCTTCCAAACCTACGAGCAGTACTTC | CASSFQTYEQYF
TRBJ2-7 | TRBD1 | few | TRBV20-1 | TGCAGTGCTAGAGATCGTCGCGGGACAGGGATTTACGAGCAGTACTTC | CSARDRRGTGIYEQYF
TRBJ1-1 | - | - | TRBV4-1 | TGCGCCAGCAGCCAAGGACAGATCACTGAAGCTTTCTTT | CASSQGQITEAFF
TRBJ2-1 | - | few | TRBV5-8 | TGTGCCAGCAGCTTGAGTATTGCCTACAATGAGCAGTTCTTC | CASSLSIAYNEQFF
TRBJ2-3 | TRBD2 | few | TRBV7-2 | TGTGCCAGCAGCTCGACTAGCGGGGGACTGTATACGCAGTATTTT | CASSSTSGGLYTQYF
TRBJ1-2 | - | - | TRBV28 | TGTGCCAGCAGTTTAAGCCAGGCAAGGGGTATATATGGCTACACCTTC | CASSLSQARGIYGYTF
TRBJ2-5 | - | many | TRBV7-8 | TGTGCCAGCAGCTTAGAGGGGACCCGAGAGACCCAGTACTTC | CASSLEGTRETQYF
TRBJ2-5 | - | few | TRBV6-1 | TGTGCCAGCAGGGAAGAGACCCAGTACTTC | CASREETQYF
TRBJ2-7 | - | - | TRBV3-1 | TGTGCCAGCAGCCAACGTAACGAGCAGTACTTC | CASSQRNEQYF
TRBJ1-2 | TRBD1 | many | TRBV3-1 | TGTGCCAGCAGCCCCCGGACAGGGAGCAACTATGGCTACACCTTC | CASSPRTGSNYGYTF
TRBJ1-6 | - | few | TRBV28 | TGTGCCAGCACAACAGGGATAGGTTCACCCCTCCACTTT | CASTTGIGSPLHF
TRBJ1-2 | TRBD1 | many | TRBV25-1 | TGTGCCAGCAGTGCCGGGACAGCCTATGGCTACACCTTC | CASSAGTAYGYTF
TRBJ2-1 | - | - | TRBV5-6 | TGTGCCAGCAGCCGACCACCCGGACCCAAACTCTACAATGAGCAGTTCTTC | CASSRPPGPKLYNEQFF
TRBJ1-5 | - | - | TRBV19 | TGTGCCAGTATGAGGGACACCAGCAATCAGTCCCAGCATTTT | CASMRDTSNQSQHF
TRBJ2-5 | TRBD2 | few | TRBV10-3 | TGTGCCATCAGTGAGACTAGCGGGGGGAAAGAGACCCAGTACTTC | CAISETSGGKETQYF
TRBJ2-3 | - | few | TRBV7-3 | TGTGCCAGCAGCTCCCGAGGCGGACCCCCAGGAACAGATACGCAGTATTTT | CASSSRGGPPGTDTQYF
TRBJ1-1 | TRBD1 | - | TRBV5-4 | TGTGCCAGCAGCCAGGGACAGGGAAGAACTGAAGCTTTCTTT | CASSQGQGRTEAFF
TRBJ1-4 | - | - | TRBV27 | TGTGCCAGCAGTTGGGCCCGCCGGGGGGAAAAACTGTTTTTT | CASSWARRGEKLFF
TRBJ2-6 | - | - | TRBV4-2 | TGTGCCAGCAGCCAAGGGTCAGGGTCTGGGGCCAACGTCCTGACTTTC | CASSQGSGSGANVLTF
TRBJ2-1 | - | - | TRBV7-2 | TGTGCCAGCAGCTTAGCCTCGTCTTGGAGGAATGAGCAGTTCTTC | CASSLASSWRNEQFF
TRBJ1-2 | - | - | TRBV27 | TGTGCCAGCAGGGACGGCTATGGCTACACCTTC | CASRDGYGYTF
TRBJ2-3 | - | few | TRBV11-2 | TGTGCCAGCAGCTTAGATATCGCGCCTACGCAGTATTTT | CASSLDIAPTQYF
TRBJ2-7 | - | - | TRBV20-1 | TGCAGTGCTAGATCTCTGACGGGCTCACCCTCCTACGAGCAGTACTTC | CSARSLTGSPSYEQYF
TRBJ2-7 | TRBD2 | - | TRBV5-4 | TGTGCCAGCAGCGAACCTAGCGGGATTCTCTACGAGCAGTACTTC | CASSEPSGILYEQYF
TRBJ2-3 | - | - | TRBV20-1 | TGCAGTGCTAGAGACACGGGCACAGATACGCAGTATTTT | CSARDTGTDTQYF
TRBJ2-7 | - | few | TRBV28 | TGTGCCAGCAGTTTAAGGTGGCGCGAGCAGTACTTC | CASSLRWREQYF
TRBJ2-2 | TRBD2 | few | TRBV7-9 | TGTGCCAGCAGCCTCCGGGTAGCGGGATCCGGGGAGCTGTTTTTT | CASSLRVAGSGELFF
TRBJ1-6 | TRBD1 | many | TRBV20-1 | TGCAGTGCTAGAGATCTTAAGGGGGCGAGTAATTCACCCCTCCACTTT | CSARDLKGASNSPLHF
TRBJ2-4 | TRBD1 | medium-sized | TRBV7-9 | TGTGCCAGCAGGCCTGGACAGGGGAAAAACATTCAGTACTTC | CASRPGQGKNIQYF
TRBJ2-7 | - | - | TRBV2 | TGTGCCAGCAGTGAGGGCTTCTACGAGCAGTACTTC | CASSEGFYEQYF